This T cell receptor beta chain was profiled in a study of type 1 and type 2 diabetes patients. General observations from the study: Both CD4+ and CD8+ type 2 diabetes repertoires showed significantly higher diversity than type 1. Between type 2 diabetes and control samples, V and J usage averaged approximately 0.97 correlation.

This clonotype was detected only a few times. The antigen remains undetermined. This CDR3 comprises 16 residues. CDR1 and CDR2 (germline): SGHKS, YYEKEE (reference sequence). V shed 1 base and J 1 base; nucleotides not matched to a gene: 7. PCR was run on genomic DNA. The TCR beta CDR3 region was amplified using 30 forward and 13 reverse primers. TCRdb passed the multiplex PCR reads through MiXCR, listing each CDR3 protein once. This table holds 250,000 or so distinct CDR3 sequences, around 47% found once. Input material: peripheral blood mononuclear cells (PBMCs). J is TRBJ2-7 and V is TRBV5-5; 8 bases line up with TRBD1. This receptor was obtained from a man aged 18-30 years with type 2 diabetes. DNA of the CDR3: TGTGCCAGCAGCTTGCGTGGCGGACAGGGTTCCTACGAGCAGTACTTC. Residues: CASSLRGGQGSYEQYF.